The T cell receptor (beta chain) described here comes from a study of Graves' ophthalmopathy and Graves' hyperthyroidism. RNA transcripts served as template for amplifying TCR beta CDR3 sequences. HTBI primers were used in a first-round RT-PCR, which preceded a second-round multiplex PCR. TCRdb reanalysed the multiplex PCR reads using MiXCR and keeps one entry per CDR3 protein. The sample carries about 480,000 distinct CDR3 sequences, around an eighth recorded once. This clonotype has a handful of counts. The germline CDR1 and CDR2 sequences are SGHTA and FQGTGA. V was cut by 3 bases and J by 3 bases, with 10 bases left in between. There are 14 residues in the CDR3.

This TCR derives from a woman aged 25 to 39 with Graves' ophthalmopathy. The sample consisted of blood. The gene calls are TRBV7-3 and TRBJ2-3, with D possibly being TRBD2 (6 bases). The DNA of the CDR3 is TGTGCCAGCAGCTTGTCGGGGGAGACAGATACGCAGTATTTT. This encodes CASSLSGETDTQYF.